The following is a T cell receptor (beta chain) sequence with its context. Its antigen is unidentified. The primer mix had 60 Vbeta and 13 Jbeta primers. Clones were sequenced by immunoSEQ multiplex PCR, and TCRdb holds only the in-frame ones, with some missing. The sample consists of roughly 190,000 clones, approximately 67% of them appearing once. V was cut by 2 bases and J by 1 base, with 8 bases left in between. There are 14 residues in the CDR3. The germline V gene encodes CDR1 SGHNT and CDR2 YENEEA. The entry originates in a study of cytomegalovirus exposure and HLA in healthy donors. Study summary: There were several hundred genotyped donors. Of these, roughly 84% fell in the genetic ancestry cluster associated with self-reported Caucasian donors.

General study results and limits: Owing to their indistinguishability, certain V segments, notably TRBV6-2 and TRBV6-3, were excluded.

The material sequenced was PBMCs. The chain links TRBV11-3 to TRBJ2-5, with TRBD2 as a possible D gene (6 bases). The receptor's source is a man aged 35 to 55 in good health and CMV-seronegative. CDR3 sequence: CASSLIAAQETQYF. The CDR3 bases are TGTGCCAGCAGCTTAATAGCGGCCCAAGAGACCCAGTACTTC.